This record looks at one TCR beta chain sequence and its context. Its matching antigen is unknown. The PCR contained 60 Vbeta and 13 Jbeta primers. Only in-frame clones appear in the TCRdb table, and some are missing; sequencing was by immunoSEQ multiplex PCR. The sample has more than 100,000 clones; under 85% are singletons. The germline V gene encodes CDR1 MNHEY and CDR2 SMNVEV (reference sequence). The CDR3 totals 12 residues. Unmatched junction bases numbered 3, after V lost 9 bases and J lost 5 bases. This record belongs to a study of cytomegalovirus exposure and HLA in healthy donors. Study background: The Caucasian-associated ancestry cluster contained roughly four fifths of the approximately 390 genotyped donors.

Study-level results: Later analysis reportedly placed an Asian-associated ancestry cluster below the approximately 680-donor mean in N-insertions.

The chain combines TRBV27 with TRBJ2-7; 11 positions match TRBD1. The receptor comes from a man aged 45-60 years in good health and CMV-seropositive. The sample taken for sequencing was PBMCs. The CDR3 DNA sequence: TGTGCCAGTAGGGACAGGGGGGACGAGCAGTACTTC. This gives the protein CASRDRGDEQYF.